The 3 T cell receptor beta chains presented below share a single source sample, sequenced in a study of shared T cell receptors in the human thymus. The method was immunoSEQ multiplex PCR; TCRdb's version includes in-frame clones alone and lacks a portion of them. Of 630,000 or so clones listed, more than 75% were seen once; the top ten hold more than 0.009%. The sample was also linked to a second study, of human thymus T cells.

The sequencing sample was made of thymocytes. The source is a boy in the first two years of life with a congenital heart defect.

The chain is built from TRBV19 and TRBJ2-1, with TRBD1 matching 9 bases. With V trimmed by 4 bases and J by 6 bases, 19 bases remained unmatched. The germline CDR1 and CDR2 sequences are LNHDA and SQIVND (reference sequence). CDR3 size: 19 residues. This CDR3 reads CASSTGLLHRDRELNEQFF. In DNA form, the CDR3 reads TGTGCCAGTAGTACAGGACTCCTCCACCGGGACAGGGAACTCAATGAGCAGTTCTTC. Based on the CDR3 plus reference TRBV19 and TRBJ2-1, the full variable domain is DGGITQSPKYLFRKEGQNVTLSCEQNLNHDAMYWYRQDPGQGLRLIYYSQIVNDFQKGDIAEGYSVSREKKESFPLTVTSAQKNPTAFYLCASSTGLLHRDRELNEQFFGPGTRLTVL.

The rearrangement uses TRBV27 and TRBJ1-2, with TRBD1 identical over 9 bases. Per the germline V gene, CDR1 is MNHEY and CDR2 is SMNVEV (reference sequence). V was clipped by 5 bases and J by 1 base; unmatched bases: 5. The CDR3 consists of 15 residues. CDR3 region: CASSKTGGDNYGYTF. CDR3 coding DNA: TGTGCCAGCAGTAAAACAGGGGGCGATAACTATGGCTACACCTTC.

The chain employs TRBV28 and TRBJ2-7, with D possibly TRBD1 on 6 matching bases. CDR1 and CDR2 from the germline V gene are MDHEN and SYDVKM. Deletions cut 3 bases from V and 4 bases from J, with 28 bases between. The CDR3 runs to 19 residues. The CDR3 is CASSFNPTGLTGNRYEQYF. As DNA, the CDR3 is TGTGCCAGCAGTTTTAACCCCACTGGTCTTACAGGGAATAGATACGAGCAGTACTTC.